The next 15 T cell receptor beta chains were all read from a single sample in a study of beta chain features in type 1 diabetes. TCRB transcripts that were expressed got sequenced, as all of the isolated RNA had been reverse transcribed. Generated by immunoSEQ multiplex PCR, the TCRdb table keeps only in-frame clones and is missing some. This sample carries 630,000 or so clones, more than 12% of them seen once, and the ten largest clones take 0.035% to 0.045%. These receptors' antigens are unknown. Study-level findings and limits: TCRB CDR3 length was moderately but significantly reduced in all four CD4+ subsets of Type 1 diabetes patients.

The sample taken for sequencing was naive CD4+ T cells from blood. The receptors here all came from a young man with type 1 diabetes.

J is TRBJ2-7 and V is TRBV4-3; 14 bases line up with TRBD2. Germline lookup yields CDR1 LGHNA and CDR2 YSLEER. V was pared by 4 bases and J by 2 bases, with 7 bases of the junction left unmatched. CDR3 length equals 17 residues. In nucleotides, the CDR3 is TGCGCCAGCAGCCCTTGGACTAGCGGGGGGTCAACCTACGAGCAGTACTTC. Protein sequence: CASSPWTSGGSTYEQYF.

This clone was counted between two and nine times. The gene calls are TRBV30 and TRBJ1-4; D unclear. CDR3 length equals 16 residues. Per germline, CDR1 GTSNPN and CDR2 SVGIG (reference sequence). V lost 2 bases to trimming and J lost 6 bases, with 19 bases between them. CDR3 bases: TGTGCCTGGAGTCCACTGGACCGCGCCTTTGATGAAAAACTGTTTTTT. It yields the protein CAWSPLDRAFDEKLFF.

The J gene is TRBJ2-3, the V gene TRBV27, with no clear D. Germline lookup yields CDR1 MNHEY and CDR2 SMNVEV (reference sequence). This CDR3 has 14 amino acids. The V gene lost 5 bases and the J gene lost 1 base, with 10 bases spanning the gap. The CDR3: CASSVQDGTDTQYF. In nucleotides, the CDR3 is TGTGCCAGCAGTGTCCAGGACGGCACAGATACGCAGTATTTT.

The chain employs TRBV18 and TRBJ2-7, with D tentatively TRBD2 (5 bases). Between the trimmed V and J ends, which lost 3 bases and 8 bases, there was a span of 11 bases. The CDR3 covers 12 residues. Looked up from germline, CDR1 is KGHSH and CDR2 is LQKENI. CDR3 coding DNA: TGTGCCAGCTCACCCCGGGAAGGAAAGCAGTACTTC. Translation: CASSPREGKQYF.

V and J are TRBV19 and TRBJ2-6; D assignment may be TRBD1 or TRBD2 (5 bases each). The CDR3 totals 15 residues. CDR1 is LNHDA and CDR2 is SQIVND in the germline V gene (reference sequence). With 6 bases removed from V and 0 bases from J, the gap between germline ends came to 9 bases. Here the CDR3 reads CASSIGTSGANVLTF. The CDR3 bases are TGTGCCAGTAGCATTGGGACCTCTGGGGCCAACGTCCTGACTTTC.

Only a few counts were recorded for this clone. The V call is TRBV29-1, the J call TRBJ2-3; D is uncertain. This CDR3 is 13 amino acids long. With 4 bases removed from V and 5 bases from J, the gap between germline ends came to 13 bases. The V gene's germline CDR1 is SQVTM and CDR2 ANQGSEA. The CDR3 DNA reads as TGCAGCGTTGCGGGTAATGACGGAGATACGCAGTATTTT. Its protein is CSVAGNDGDTQYF.

The gene calls are TRBV7-9 and TRBJ1-6; TRBD1 might be the D (6 bases). Trimming shortened V by 7 bases and J by 13 bases, and 20 bases separated the two germline ends. CDR3 length: 14 amino acids. Germline CDR1 and CDR2: SEHNR and FQNEAQ (reference sequence). CDR3 loop: CASTKGGDPFPLHF. CDR3 bases: TGTGCCAGCACCAAGGGGGGGGATCCCTTCCCCCTCCACTTT.

The chain uses TRBV16 and TRBJ1-5; TRBD1 is a possible D gene (5 bases). CDR1 and CDR2 (germline): KGHSY, FQNENV. This CDR3 spans 14 amino acids. V was cut by 5 bases and J by 2 bases, with 10 bases left in between. CDR3 sequence: CASSGASGNQPQHF. DNA for the CDR3: TGTGCCAGCAGCGGGGCCAGCGGCAATCAGCCCCAGCATTTT.

This clone was counted a few times. This chain links TRBV10-3 with TRBJ1-2, with 8 nucleotides matching TRBD1. V lost 7 bases, J lost 6 bases, and 13 bases stayed unmatched. Per germline, CDR1 ENHRY and CDR2 SYGVKD. This CDR3 is 15 amino acids long. Here the CDR3 DNA reads TGTGCCATCATCTCGGACAGGGCTAATCTGGATGGCTACACCTTC. Protein: CAIISDRANLDGYTF.

This clone was found a few times. The chain joins TRBV4-1 to TRBJ2-1; D tentatively reads TRBD1 or TRBD2 (5 bases each). This CDR3 region has 13 residues. Trimming shortened V by 2 bases and J by 9 bases, and 11 bases separated the two germline ends. CDR1 is MGHRA, CDR2 YSYEKL, per germline. CDR3: CASSQMGVVEQFF. CDR3 sequence (DNA): TGCGCCAGCAGCCAAATGGGGGTTGTTGAGCAGTTCTTC.

The V and J genes are TRBV25-1 and TRBJ2-7, with 8 bases aligning to TRBD2. The V gene's germline CDR1 is MGHDK and CDR2 SYGVNS. CDR3 length: 13 residues. V shed 7 bases, J shed 3 bases, and the junction held 5 bases outside the gene matches. The CDR3 here is CASTGGGFYEQYF. The CDR3 DNA reads as TGTGCCAGCACCGGGGGGGGCTTCTACGAGCAGTACTTC.

In this sample, this clone turned up a few times. J is TRBJ2-3 and V is TRBV4-3, with D possibly matching TRBD2 (6 bases). The length of the CDR3 is 15 residues. V was clipped by 3 bases and J by 6 bases, with 16 bases between them. Germline V gene sequence: CDR1 LGHNA, CDR2 YSLEER. CDR3 nucleotide sequence: TGCGCCAGCAGCCAGACGGGCCGCGGGGTGGATACGCAGTATTTT. This gives the protein CASSQTGRGVDTQYF.

This clone was seen only a few times. The chain has TRBV5-1 and TRBJ2-5, with D tentatively TRBD1 or TRBD2 (5 bases each). Germline values: CDR1 SGHRS, CDR2 YFSETQ. V lost 2 bases to trimming and J lost 2 bases, with 10 bases between them. The CDR3 extends over 14 amino acids. DNA for the CDR3: TGCGCCAGCAGCTTCGTGGGGGAACAAGAGACCCAGTACTTC. Amino acids: CASSFVGEQETQYF.

This clone has just a few counts. This chain links TRBV19 with TRBJ1-1, with 7 positions matching TRBD1. The trim removed 6 bases at V and 2 bases at J, leaving 12 bases unmatched. Germline V CDR1 and CDR2: LNHDA, SQIVND (reference sequence). The CDR3 runs to 16 residues. CDR3 sequence: CASSSGGRTGNTEAFF. CDR3 in DNA: TGTGCCAGTAGCAGTGGAGGCAGGACAGGCAACACTGAAGCTTTCTTT.

Only a few counts were recorded for this clone. The chain's CDR3 is CASSFNTGGYEQYF. The CDR3 DNA follows: TGTGCCAGCAGCTTCAATACAGGGGGCTACGAGCAGTACTTC. J is TRBJ2-7 and V is TRBV11-2, with 8 bases aligning to TRBD1. This CDR3 region has 14 residues. V gave up 3 bases and J gave up 3 bases; unmatched junction bases: 4. Germline-derived CDR1 and CDR2 are SGHAT and FQNNGV.